The 18 T cell receptor beta chains given below trace back to one sample, sequenced in a study of PD-1 blockade in mismatch repair-deficient tumors. TCRdb keeps only in-frame clones here, not all; method: immunoSEQ multiplex PCR. The sample comprises about 51,000 clones, about 80% of which are singletons, and 2.5% to 4% rests with the top ten. The source material was peripheral blood, sampled 4 weeks after starting pembrolizumab. These receptors came from an adult with mismatch repair-deficient cancer.

This sequence joins TRBV30 and TRBJ2-3, with 12 positions matching TRBD2. The CDR3 is made up of 14 amino acids. V dropped 7 bases and J dropped 5; count of bases not matched to a gene: 7. In germline, CDR1 is GTSNPN, CDR2 SVGIG (reference sequence). The CDR3 nucleotides are TGTGCCTTAAGACTAGCGGGAGCGGTAGATACGCAGTATTTT. The encoded protein is CALRLAGAVDTQYF.

The rearrangement uses TRBV7-2 and TRBJ2-2; D is tentatively TRBD1 or TRBD2 (5 bases each). The germline gives CDR1 SGHTA, CDR2 FQGNSA. The length of the CDR3 is 14 residues. V lost 5 bases, J lost 7 bases, and 14 bases lay in between. CDR3 residues: CASSGRVGSGELFF. In DNA form, the CDR3 reads TGTGCCAGCAGCGGCAGGGTGGGGAGCGGGGAGCTGTTTTTT. The whole variable domain, filled in from reference TRBV7-2 and TRBJ2-2, reads GAGVSQSPSNKVTEKGKDVELRCDPISGHTALYWYRQSLGQGLEFLIYFQGNSAPDKSGLPSDRFSAERTGGSVSTLTIQRTQQEDSAVYLCASSGRVGSGELFFGEGSRLTVL.

V usage is TRBV7-6 and J usage is TRBJ2-1; D possibly uses TRBD1 or TRBD2 (9 bases each). Germline V CDR1 and CDR2: SGHVS, FNYEAQ. V was cut by 10 bases and J by 2 bases, with 27 bases left in between. The length of the CDR3 is 18 residues. The CDR3 sequence is CATRGQGLRGRAYNEQFF. Here the CDR3 DNA reads TGTGCCACCAGGGGACAGGGATTACGCGGGAGGGCCTACAATGAGCAGTTCTTC.

This rearrangement joins TRBV30 to TRBJ1-1, with D hard to call. The germline V gene encodes CDR1 GTSNPN and CDR2 SVGIG (reference sequence). CDR3 length equals 12 residues. The V end lost 5 bases, the J end lost 4 bases, and 11 bases lay between the germline ends. This CDR3 is CAWGTIGTEAFF. Here the CDR3 DNA reads TGTGCCTGGGGAACCATCGGCACTGAAGCTTTCTTT.

The V gene is TRBV27, the J gene TRBJ2-1, with D perhaps matching TRBD2 (6 bases). The CDR3 consists of 15 residues. Trimming shortened V by 2 bases and J by 6 bases, and 14 bases separated the two germline ends. Germline lookup yields CDR1 MNHEY and CDR2 SMNVEV (reference sequence). Here the CDR3 reads CASSLPGVWGNEQFF. CDR3 nucleotides: TGTGCCAGCAGTTTACCGGGAGTTTGGGGCAATGAGCAGTTCTTC.

The chain uses TRBV18 and TRBJ2-7; 9 positions agree with TRBD2. CDR3 length equals 15 residues. Trimming cost V 2 bases and J 6 bases; bases outside gene matches: 8. Per germline, CDR1 KGHSH and CDR2 LQKENI. CDR3 loop: CASSPGAGGALEQYF. The CDR3 DNA follows: TGTGCCAGCTCACCAGGTGCGGGGGGGGCTCTCGAGCAGTACTTC.

CDR3 coding DNA: TGTGCCAGCAGTAGATCATCGGGGTTAAACACTGAAGCTTTCTTT. Its translation: CASSRSSGLNTEAFF. V gene TRBV6-1 combines with J gene TRBJ1-1; D uncertain. Between the trimmed V and J ends, which lost 5 bases and 2 bases, there was a span of 15 bases. Germline values: CDR1 MNHNS, CDR2 SASEGT. The CDR3 loop spans 15 amino acids.

The CDR3: CATSRGGESERNYGYTF. The CDR3 DNA reads as TGTGCCACCAGCAGAGGAGGGGAGTCAGAACGTAACTATGGCTACACCTTC. The rearrangement links TRBV15 to TRBJ1-2; D is perhaps TRBD1 (5 bases). Trimming removed 1 base from V and 1 base from J, with 16 bases in between. This CDR3 spans 17 amino acids. CDR1 and CDR2 from the germline V gene are LNHNV and YYDKDF (reference sequence). The complete variable domain, with remaining parts taken from reference TRBV15 and TRBJ1-2, reads DAMVIQNPRYQVTQFGKPVTLSCSQTLNHNVMYWYQQKSSQAPKLLFHYYDKDFNNEADTPDNFQSRRPNTSFCFLDIRSPGLGDTAMYLCATSRGGESERNYGYTFGSGTRLTVV.

This chain joins TRBV5-1 and TRBJ2-7; tentatively, D is TRBD1 (6 bases). Germline lookup yields CDR1 SGHRS and CDR2 YFSETQ. This CDR3 has 15 amino acids. The germline V and J ends were trimmed by 8 bases and 0 bases, with 18 bases remaining between them. CDR3 loop: CASRPGEVSSYEQYF. The CDR3 DNA reads as TGCGCCAGTAGACCAGGGGAAGTTAGCTCCTACGAGCAGTACTTC.

The gene calls are TRBV10-3 and TRBJ2-1, with no clear D. Germline V gene lookup returns CDR1 ENHRY and CDR2 SYGVKD. V was cut by 7 bases and J by 5 bases, with 6 bases left in between. The CDR3 has 11 amino acids. This CDR3 is CAITINNEQFF. In DNA form, the CDR3 reads TGTGCCATCACCATAAACAATGAGCAGTTCTTC.

J is TRBJ2-5 and V is TRBV25-1; no clear D. The CDR3 spans 14 residues. V lost 3 bases to trimming and J lost 1 base, with 9 bases between them. Germline V gives CDR1 MGHDK, CDR2 SYGVNS. The CDR3 DNA reads as TGTGCCAGCAGTGATTCAGGCAGCCAAGAGACCCAGTACTTC. Translated, it gives CASSDSGSQETQYF.

V is TRBV7-8 and J is TRBJ1-3; 9 bases agree with TRBD1. With V trimmed by 5 bases and J by 5 bases, 7 bases remained unmatched. Germline V CDR1 and CDR2: SGHVS, FQNEAQ. This CDR3 contains 15 residues. This chain's CDR3 is CASSPTGGLRNTIYF. The CDR3 nucleotides read TGTGCCAGCAGCCCAACAGGGGGCTTGCGAAACACCATATATTTT.

The chain joins TRBV11-3 to TRBJ1-2, with 12 bases aligning to TRBD1. The junction had 11 bases not matched to a gene; V was cut back by 4 bases and J by 5 bases. Germline assignment: CDR1 SGHNT and CDR2 YENEEA. There are 17 residues in the CDR3. CDR3 coding DNA: TGTGCCAGCAGCTCCTCCGGGACAGGGGGCTTGGTATATGGCTACACCTTC. This encodes CASSSSGTGGLVYGYTF.

The chain couples TRBV19 to TRBJ2-5, with a possible D match to TRBD2 (6 bases). CDR1 LNHDA and CDR2 SQIVND come from the germline V gene (reference sequence). V lost 6 bases to trimming and J lost 0 bases, with 8 bases between them. The CDR3 sequence is 13 residues long. CDR3 nucleotides: TGTGCCAGTAGGTCTAGCGACCAAGAGACCCAGTACTTC. Its translation is CASRSSDQETQYF.

The chain is built from TRBV4-1 and TRBJ2-1; D is undetermined. V was cut by 0 bases and J by 3 bases, with 3 bases left in between. This CDR3 has 13 residues. Germline V CDR1 and CDR2: MGHRA, YSYEKL. The CDR3 DNA reads TGCGCCAGCAGCCAAGACAACTACAATGAGCAGTTCTTC. It translates to CASSQDNYNEQFF.

The chain joins TRBV7-8 to TRBJ2-7, with 9 bases fitting TRBD2. The V segment lost 3 bases and the J segment 3 bases; nucleotides outside the gene matches: 9. The germline gives CDR1 SGHVS, CDR2 FQNEAQ. The CDR3 totals 16 residues. This CDR3 is CASSFRSLAGYYEQYF. CDR3 nucleotide sequence: TGTGCCAGCAGCTTTCGGAGTCTAGCGGGATACTACGAGCAGTACTTC.

This clone was counted a single time. The V and J genes are TRBV7-2 and TRBJ2-7; TRBD2 matches at 7 bases. After removal of 5 bases from V and 3 bases from J, the junction contained 7 bases not matched to a gene. Germline CDR1 is SGHTA and CDR2 is FQGNSA. The CDR3 contains 14 residues. This CDR3 reads CASSPQASGYEQYF. The CDR3 coding sequence is TGTGCCAGCAGCCCCCAAGCTAGCGGCTACGAGCAGTACTTC. Drawing the rest from reference TRBV7-2 and TRBJ2-7, the complete variable domain is GAGVSQSPSNKVTEKGKDVELRCDPISGHTALYWYRQSLGQGLEFLIYFQGNSAPDKSGLPSDRFSAERTGGSVSTLTIQRTQQEDSAVYLCASSPQASGYEQYFGPGTRLTVT.

This clone turned up a few times. V usage is TRBV19 and J usage is TRBJ1-5; 7 bases line up with TRBD1. Trimming removed 9 bases from V and 0 bases from J; junction bases left unmatched: 11. The CDR3 loop spans 16 amino acids. Germline CDR1 and CDR2: LNHDA and SQIVND (reference sequence). Here the CDR3 reads CASSQTSGGSNQPQHF. The CDR3 nucleotides read TGTGCCAGCAGCCAGACCTCAGGGGGTAGCAATCAGCCCCAGCATTTT.